This T cell receptor beta chain was sequenced in a study of regulatory T cells in long-lasting Graves disease. The study's findings and limits: A greater number of public clonotypes (under 3,000) was shared by persistent patients than by new patients (approximately 1,000).

The CDR3 loop spans 14 amino acids. V shed 5 bases, J shed 6 bases, and the junction held 9 bases outside the gene matches. As for time point: newly diagnosed GD, antithyroid drugs for less than 3 months. PBMC RNA was the source of the TCR library. HTBI primers from iRepertoire and Arm-PCR of CDR3 regions yielded the TCR beta libraries. TCRdb independently ran MiXCR on the multiplex PCR reads; one entry per CDR3 protein. The table includes 400,000 to 550,000 distinct CDR3 sequences, 15% to 20% detected once. This clonotype appeared many times. The antigen is unknown. In addition, the sample was reused for a study of T cells in Graves' hyperthyroidism and ophthalmopathy.

This chain connects TRBV12-3 or TRBV12-4 to TRBJ1-2; 7 bases map to TRBD1. The sequence was collected from a woman in her thirties with Graves disease. The specimen was peripheral blood mononuclear cells (PBMCs), collected at new diagnosis, from a patient treated with antithyroid drugs. CDR3 nucleotides: TGTGCCAGCAGTAACCGACAGGGAAAAAATGGCTACACCTTC. As protein: CASSNRQGKNGYTF.